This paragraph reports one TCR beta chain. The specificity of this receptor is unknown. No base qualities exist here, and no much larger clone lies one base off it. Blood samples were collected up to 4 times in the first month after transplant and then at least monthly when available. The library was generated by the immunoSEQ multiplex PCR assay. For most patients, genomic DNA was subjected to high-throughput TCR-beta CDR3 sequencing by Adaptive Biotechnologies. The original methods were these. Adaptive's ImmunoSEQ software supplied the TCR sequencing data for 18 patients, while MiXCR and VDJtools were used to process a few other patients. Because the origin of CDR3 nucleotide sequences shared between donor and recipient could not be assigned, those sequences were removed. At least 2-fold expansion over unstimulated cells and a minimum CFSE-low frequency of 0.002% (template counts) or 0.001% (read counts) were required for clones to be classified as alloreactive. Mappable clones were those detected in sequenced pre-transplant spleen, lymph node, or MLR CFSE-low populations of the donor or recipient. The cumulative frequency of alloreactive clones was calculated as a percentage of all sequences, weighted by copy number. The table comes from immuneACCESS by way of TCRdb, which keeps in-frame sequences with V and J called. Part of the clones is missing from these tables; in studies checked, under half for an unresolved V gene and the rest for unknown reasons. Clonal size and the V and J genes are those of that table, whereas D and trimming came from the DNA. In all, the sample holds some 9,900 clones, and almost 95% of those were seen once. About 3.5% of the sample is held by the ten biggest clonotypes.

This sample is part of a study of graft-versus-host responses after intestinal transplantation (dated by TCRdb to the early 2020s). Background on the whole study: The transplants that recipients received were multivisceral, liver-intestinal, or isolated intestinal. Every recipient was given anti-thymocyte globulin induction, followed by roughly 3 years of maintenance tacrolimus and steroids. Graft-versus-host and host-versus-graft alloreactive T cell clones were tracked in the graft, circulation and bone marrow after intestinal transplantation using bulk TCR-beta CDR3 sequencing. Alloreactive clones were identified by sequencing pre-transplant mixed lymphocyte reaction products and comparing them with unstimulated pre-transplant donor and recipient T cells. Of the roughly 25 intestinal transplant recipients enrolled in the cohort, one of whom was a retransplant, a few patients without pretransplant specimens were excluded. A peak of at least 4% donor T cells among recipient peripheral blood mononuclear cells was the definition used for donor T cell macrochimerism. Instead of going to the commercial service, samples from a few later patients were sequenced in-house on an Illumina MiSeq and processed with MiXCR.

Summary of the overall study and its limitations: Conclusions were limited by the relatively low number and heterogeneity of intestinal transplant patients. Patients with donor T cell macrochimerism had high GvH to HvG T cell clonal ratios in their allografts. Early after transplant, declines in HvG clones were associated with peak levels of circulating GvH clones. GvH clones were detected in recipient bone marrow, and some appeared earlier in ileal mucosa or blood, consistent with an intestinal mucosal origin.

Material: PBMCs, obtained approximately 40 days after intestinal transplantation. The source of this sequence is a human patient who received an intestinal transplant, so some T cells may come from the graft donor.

The CDR3 has the sequence CASSLVVGSPDQPQHF. The nucleotide sequence is TGTGCCAGCAGCTTAGTAGTGGGCAGCCCCGATCAGCCCCAGCATTTT. The V and J segments used are TRBV7-2 and TRBJ1-5, with no confidently assigned D gene. The CDR3 contains 16 residues, cysteine and phenylalanine counted. Only the CDR3 region is kept as DNA, spanning 48 bases read in frame from base 1. The CDR1 and CDR2 encoded by the germline V gene are SGHTA and FQGNSA. The germline ends are 15 bases apart after V is trimmed by 1 base and J by 5 bases.